This T cell receptor (beta chain) was captured in a study of blood T cell repertoires in COVID-19 (dated by TCRdb to 2020 to 2022). A note on the overall study: Samples covering the acute and convalescent phases of COVID-19 were provided by collaborators in the United States, Italy and Spain. The prospective study material was composed of cDNA or gDNA derived from T cells, B-cell-depleted T cells, or PBMCs. Subjects who had been exposed to COVID-19, were actively infected with it, or had recovered from it provided the deeply sampled blood TCRbeta repertoires that made up the dataset. The repertoires were released in a freely available public database meant as a resource for research on the immune response to SARS-CoV-2. The samples were drawn from the first 160 participants of the ongoing ImmuneRACE study and from over 950 subjects provided by 6 global collaborators. A de-identified subject ID, COVID-19 status, age in years and sex were almost always included in the sample metadata. Where HLA class I and class II types were available, the types were taken from metadata supplied by the sample provider, not from assay-based typing.

As regards this clone: The antigen this receptor binds is unknown. No base qualities exist here, and no much larger clone lies one base off it.

TCRbeta CDR3 regions were amplified from genomic DNA by means of the immunoSEQ Assay, a bias-controlled multiplex PCR. The paper's data handling went like this. The number of nucleated cells in each sample was estimated from the amplification of reference gene primers within the assay. Sequence reads were collapsed and filtered to measure the absolute abundance of every unique TCRbeta CDR3 rearrangement. For each sample, productive Simpson clonality was calculated as the square root of Simpson's diversity index across productive rearrangements. Imported from immuneACCESS, the table was reduced by TCRdb to in-frame sequences with V and J called. These copies leave out some clones; in studies compared against another copy, an unresolved V gene accounts for under half, and the cause of the remainder is not known. Clone size and the V and J calls come from that table; the DNA yielded D and trimming. This sample comprises over 60,000 clones, roughly nine tenths of them detected only once. Jointly, the top ten make up 8.9% of the sample.

Collaborating institutions collected whole blood in K2EDTA tubes following their own protocols. For TCRbeta analysis, collaborator samples were shipped as frozen whole blood, as isolated PBMCs, or as DNA extracted from either sample type. The study at large found these results: How much clinical and demographic metadata was included differed by source and by participant, and the metadata was provided uncurated.

The germline V gene gives CDR1 as SGDLS and CDR2 as YYNGEE. V is cut by 5 bases and J by 4 bases, and the space between the germline ends is 18 bases. Spanning cysteine to phenylalanine, the CDR3 consists of 15 amino acids. Here the CDR3 DNA is all that survives: 45 bases in frame from base 1. Sequenced material: peripheral blood. This TCR came from an elderly man with acute or convalescent COVID-19. The chain couples TRBV9 to TRBJ1-1; the D region possibly corresponds to TRBD1 (5 bases align). The base sequence is TGTGCCAGCAGTCCGGCGGGGGGGTTCGGCACTGAAGCTTTCTTT. This translates into CASSPAGGFGTEAFF.